Listed below are T cell receptor beta chains from one sample, sequenced in a study of blood T cells in healthy people across ages. TCRdb processed the 5' RACE reads anew with MiXCR; each CDR3 protein has one entry. Of about 680,000 distinct CDR3 sequences listed, over 45% were seen once; the top ten hold 25% to 35%. The sample was blood. The receptors originated from a woman in her sixties in good health. The CDR3 runs from the conserved cysteine through the conserved F or W. The D gene is left open where the match is weak. Only some rows state a clone size, as once, few, many or a class for expanded clones.

TGCAGCGTTGTAAGACAGACCTCCGCCGGTGAGCAGTTCTTC	CSVVRQTSAGEQFF	.	.	TRBJ2-1	TRBV29-1
TGTGCCAGTGCCGTGGGACAGTCCTACGAGCAGTACTTC	CASAVGQSYEQYF	TRBD1	.	TRBJ2-7	TRBV28
TGTGCCAGCAGTGAACTTAGCGCCTACGAGCAGTACTTC	CASSELSAYEQYF	.	.	TRBJ2-7	TRBV6-1
TGTGCCAGCAGTGGCGGGGGGTTTGATGAGCAGTTCTTC	CASSGGGFDEQFF	TRBD2	.	TRBJ2-1	TRBV6-2/TRBV6-3
TGCAGCACCTGGGTAGCTAGCGGGTGGTACACCGGGGAGCTGTTTTTT	CSTWVASGWYTGELFF	TRBD2	.	TRBJ2-2	TRBV29-1
TGCAGTGCCAAAACCGGGACTAGTGTTATAAGCACAGATACGCAGTATTTT	CSAKTGTSVISTDTQYF	TRBD2	few	TRBJ2-3	TRBV20-1
TGCAGTGTGTGGGGGGCAGAGACCCAGTACTTC	CSVWGAETQYF	.	.	TRBJ2-5	TRBV20-1
TGTGCCAGCAGTCGCCCCCCGGTCTACATTCAGTACTTC	CASSRPPVYIQYF	.	few	TRBJ2-4	TRBV27
TGTGCTAGCAGCCGAAACCGGGACCTAGGCCCCCATGAGACCCAGTACTTC	CASSRNRDLGPHETQYF	.	few	TRBJ2-5	TRBV7-7
TGTGCCAGCAGCTACCAAATGGGGGGAGGGAAGTACAATGAGCAGTTCTTC	CASSYQMGGGKYNEQFF	TRBD2	.	TRBJ2-1	TRBV6-2/TRBV6-3
TGTGCCAGCAGCCCCCGGAGACTAGCGGGGGCAGATACGCAGTATTTT	CASSPRRLAGADTQYF	TRBD2	.	TRBJ2-3	TRBV7-2
TGTGCCAGCAGTCCCACAGGGTCCGATGGCTACACCTTC	CASSPTGSDGYTF	.	few	TRBJ1-2	TRBV11-2
TGTGCCAGGTCTCCAGGGTCGGAGCCCCAGCATTTT	CARSPGSEPQHF	.	few	TRBJ1-5	TRBV6-6
TGTGCCAGCAGTACAGGGTACATTGGTACGCAGTATTTT	CASSTGYIGTQYF	.	once	TRBJ2-3	TRBV6-4
TGTGCCAGCAGTTTCAGGGAGGCCCAGTACTTC	CASSFREAQYF	.	once	TRBJ2-5	TRBV12-3/TRBV12-4
TGTGCCAGCTCACCCGGAACCGGGACACTCTACAATGAGCAGTTCTTC	CASSPGTGTLYNEQFF	.	.	TRBJ2-1	TRBV18
TGTGCCAGCAGTTACTCGAGAGGCACGCAGTATTTT	CASSYSRGTQYF	.	few	TRBJ2-3	TRBV6-2/TRBV6-3
TGTGCCATCAGTGAGACTAGCGGGAGATTCAGTGGCACCGGGGAGCTGTTTTTT	CAISETSGRFSGTGELFF	TRBD2	.	TRBJ2-2	TRBV10-3
TGTGCCAGCAGCTTCCACAGGGGATTCAATGAGCAGTTCTTC	CASSFHRGFNEQFF	TRBD1	.	TRBJ2-1	TRBV7-9
TGTGCCAGCAGCCCTTGGGGGGTTGAGACCCAGTACTTC	CASSPWGVETQYF	.	many	TRBJ2-5	TRBV11-1
TGTGCCAGTAACCAACCCGGGACAGGGGGAGAGACCCAGTACTTC	CASNQPGTGGETQYF	TRBD1	few	TRBJ2-5	TRBV28
TGCGCCAGCAGTCCTGGAGGGGGGCGCGGGGTAGAGACCCAGTACTTC	CASSPGGGRGVETQYF	.	.	TRBJ2-5	TRBV5-1
TGTGCCATCAGGGGGAGGGACGAGCAGTACTTC	CAIRGRDEQYF	TRBD2	.	TRBJ2-7	TRBV10-3
TGTGCCAGCAGCCGGACCGGGACTACGGTCCGGGAGCTGTTTTTT	CASSRTGTTVRELFF	TRBD2	.	TRBJ2-2	TRBV28
TGTGCCAGCAGCCCTATAGCGGGGGGCCTGGCCAAAAACATTCAGTACTTC	CASSPIAGGLAKNIQYF	TRBD2	few	TRBJ2-4	TRBV7-6
TGTGCCAGCAGCAAAGAGGGGGGGCCGGCTAGCAATCAGCCCCAGCATTTT	CASSKEGGPASNQPQHF	.	.	TRBJ1-5	TRBV21-1
TGTGCCAGCAGACTAACCACTGGGGCCGAGCAGTACTTC	CASRLTTGAEQYF	.	many	TRBJ2-7	TRBV12-3/TRBV12-4
TGTGCCAGCAAATTGGGACCAGAGAATTTCGCAGATACGCAGTATTTT	CASKLGPENFADTQYF	.	many	TRBJ2-3	TRBV27
TGTGCCAGCAGCAGGGGAGTGCCCGCTTACAGTGAGCAGTTCTTC	CASSRGVPAYSEQFF	.	.	TRBJ2-1	TRBV14
TGTGCCAGCAGCTTAGCCCCGGGGTCGAGAGACACCATATATTTT	CASSLAPGSRDTIYF	.	.	TRBJ1-3	TRBV7-2
TGCGCCAGCAGCCAAGAACTGACGTCGAGAGAGTCCCAGTACTTC	CASSQELTSRESQYF	.	.	TRBJ2-5	TRBV4-3
TGTGCCAGCAGCCAAGGGACTTATCACTCACCCCTCCACTTT	CASSQGTYHSPLHF	.	.	TRBJ1-6	TRBV3-1
TGTGCCAGCACCGCGTCCCCGGGACTTATAACCGGGGAGCTGTTTTTT	CASTASPGLITGELFF	.	many	TRBJ2-2	TRBV7-2
TGCAGTGCCACAATATCTAGACGACCGAAACCTTACAATGAGCAGTTCTTC	CSATISRRPKPYNEQFF	.	.	TRBJ2-1	TRBV20-1
TGCGCCAGCAGCCAAGAAGGGACTAGCGGGACTAGCACAGATACGCAGTATTTT	CASSQEGTSGTSTDTQYF	TRBD2	.	TRBJ2-3	TRBV4-1
TGCAGTGCTAGAGCAGAGGACGACTACAATGAGCAGTTCTTC	CSARAEDDYNEQFF	.	few	TRBJ2-1	TRBV20-1
TGCGCCAGCAGGACACTAGCACAACCAGATACGCAGTATTTT	CASRTLAQPDTQYF	.	.	TRBJ2-3	TRBV5-1
TGCGCCAGCAGCCGAGCCCTTGCCGGGACTAGCGGGAGTCCAGAGACCCAGTACTTC	CASSRALAGTSGSPETQYF	TRBD2	.	TRBJ2-5	TRBV4-3
TGTGCCAGCAGCCCAGGGACGTCGAACACCGGGGAGCTGTTTTTT	CASSPGTSNTGELFF	.	.	TRBJ2-2	TRBV11-3
TGTGCCAGCAACAACGGGGTCACTGAAGCTTTCTTT	CASNNGVTEAFF	.	.	TRBJ1-1	TRBV6-6
TGTGCCAGCAGCTTAGGGACTAGCGGGAGGCCCGAGCAGTTCTTC	CASSLGTSGRPEQFF	TRBD2	.	TRBJ2-1	TRBV7-9
TGTGCCAGCAGTGAAGAAGGGAGGAGAACAATAGAGACCCAGTACTTC	CASSEEGRRTIETQYF	.	once	TRBJ2-5	TRBV25-1
TGTGCCAGCAGTTACGTGGAACCCTACAACGAGCAGTTCTTC	CASSYVEPYNEQFF	.	.	TRBJ2-1	TRBV6-5
TGCAGTGCTAGAAAACAGGGAAGGAACACTGAAGCTTTCTTT	CSARKQGRNTEAFF	.	.	TRBJ1-1	TRBV20-1
TGCAGTGCTAGAGCCTTAGCGGATAGCTCCTACAATGAGCAGTTCTTC	CSARALADSSYNEQFF	.	few	TRBJ2-1	TRBV20-1
TGCGCCAGCAGCTTGATTGGACATAATAGCAATGAGCAGTTCTTC	CASSLIGHNSNEQFF	.	.	TRBJ2-1	TRBV5-1
TGCGCCAGCAGCTCAGAGGGGGCGAGCACAGATACGCAGTATTTT	CASSSEGASTDTQYF	TRBD1	.	TRBJ2-3	TRBV5-1
TGTGCCAGCAGCCCCCCGAGCAGGGGACCTCTTTTCGACGGCTACACCTTC	CASSPPSRGPLFDGYTF	.	few	TRBJ1-2	TRBV7-9
TGTGCCAGCAGGTTCACTAGCGGGACTAGCACAGATACGCAGTATTTT	CASRFTSGTSTDTQYF	TRBD2	few	TRBJ2-3	TRBV7-2
TGTGCCAGCAGCCCGGCGGCAGGATTTTACGAGCAGTACTTC	CASSPAAGFYEQYF	.	.	TRBJ2-7	TRBV6-2/TRBV6-3
TGTGCCAGCAGTGATGGGACTTTTTTCGAGCAGTACTTC	CASSDGTFFEQYF	.	once	TRBJ2-7	TRBV2
TGCAGTGCTAGTAGGGGTGAAAAACTGTTTTTT	CSASRGEKLFF	.	few	TRBJ1-4	TRBV20-1
TGTGCCAGCAGTACACGACAGGGTCCTGGTGTGAACACTGAAGCTTTCTTT	CASSTRQGPGVNTEAFF	TRBD1	.	TRBJ1-1	TRBV27
TGTGCCAGCAGCTTGGGGCTAGCGGGCCCCGGGGCGCAGTATTTT	CASSLGLAGPGAQYF	TRBD2	.	TRBJ2-3	TRBV12-3/TRBV12-4
TGCAGCGTTGTGGCTAGCGAGAACACCGGGGAGCTGTTTTTT	CSVVASENTGELFF	.	.	TRBJ2-2	TRBV29-1
TGTGCCAGCAGCCAAGATTGGGCTGGTGAGCAGTTCTTC	CASSQDWAGEQFF	.	few	TRBJ2-1	TRBV14
TGCAGTGCAGCGGATTGGGGTCAGGGCTACAATGAGCAGTACTTC	CSAADWGQGYNEQYF	.	.	TRBJ2-7	TRBV20-1
TGTGCCAGCAGCGTAGGGGACGGCAATGAGCAGTTCTTC	CASSVGDGNEQFF	.	once	TRBJ2-1	TRBV7-3
TGTGCCAGCAGCCCTCCGGGACAGGAGGATCCCTCCTTTAACTATGGCTACACCTTC	CASSPPGQEDPSFNYGYTF	TRBD1	.	TRBJ1-2	TRBV7-3
TGCGCCAGCAGAGTGACATTCGGGCACGAGCAGTACTTC	CASRVTFGHEQYF	.	.	TRBJ2-7	TRBV5-1